These 32 T cell receptor beta chains came from one sample sequenced in a study of blood T cell repertoires in COVID-19. The repertoire was sequenced with immunoSEQ multiplex PCR; TCRdb's copy has only in-frame clones and lacks some. The sample has some 150,000 clones, roughly 80% seen once; the top ten hold about 4%. The specimen was peripheral blood. The receptors shown here come from an elderly woman with acute or convalescent COVID-19.

The chain carries TRBV6-5 and TRBJ2-3, with 9 bases lining up with TRBD2. The V gene end was trimmed by 4 bases and the J gene end by 7 bases; junction bases not matched to a gene: 12. Germline loops: CDR1 MNHEY, CDR2 SVGAGI. The CDR3 is 16 residues long. The chain's CDR3 is CASSSEAGGQTYTQYF. The CDR3 DNA reads as TGTGCCAGCAGTTCCGAAGCGGGGGGTCAGACATATACGCAGTATTTT.

This sequence joins TRBV6-2 or TRBV6-3 and TRBJ2-5; TRBD2 might be the D (5 bases). With 4 bases removed from V and 0 bases from J, the gap between germline ends came to 6 bases. The CDR3 spans 13 residues. CDR1 and CDR2 (germline): MNHEY, SVGEGT. The CDR3 loop reads CASSLDYQETQYF. CDR3 DNA sequence: TGTGCCAGCAGTTTGGACTACCAAGAGACCCAGTACTTC.

The chain links TRBV9 to TRBJ1-3; D is uncertain. This CDR3 is 16 amino acids long. Germline V gene sequence: CDR1 SGDLS, CDR2 YYNGEE. V lost 2 bases, J lost 1 base, and 13 bases lay in between. CDR3 region: CASSVLGPLSGNTIYF. CDR3 coding DNA: TGTGCCAGCAGCGTTCTGGGCCCACTTTCTGGAAACACCATATATTTT.

This sequence joins TRBV11-2 and TRBJ2-7, with no clear D. Germline loops: CDR1 SGHAT, CDR2 FQNNGV. The CDR3 has 15 amino acids. Deletions cut 3 bases from V and 3 bases from J, with 15 bases between. The CDR3 DNA reads as TGTGCCAGCAGCTTCCGCGGAAGCTCCATCTACGAGCAGTACTTC. This gives the protein CASSFRGSSIYEQYF.

This clone was detected once. The rearrangement uses TRBV9 and TRBJ2-6; 9 positions match TRBD2. J was trimmed by 2 bases and V by 4 bases; bases with no gene match: 16. Germline values: CDR1 SGDLS, CDR2 YYNGEE. The CDR3 has 20 amino acids. For the CDR3, the DNA is TGTGCCAGCAGCCCCGTTGGTCTAGCGGGGAACTACCCTGGGGCCAACGTCCTGACTTTC. As protein: CASSPVGLAGNYPGANVLTF.

In its sample, this clone was seen once. The chain uses TRBV27 and TRBJ1-3, with TRBD1 as a possible D gene (5 bases). There are 13 residues in the CDR3. Germline V CDR1 and CDR2: MNHEY, SMNVEV (reference sequence). Trimming cost V 5 bases and J 5 bases, with 10 bases left between them. In DNA form, the CDR3 reads TGTGCCAGCAGTAACGGGGGTAGAAACACCATATATTTT. This encodes CASSNGGRNTIYF.

This chain uses TRBV28 with TRBJ1-1; no reliable D call. The germline CDR1 and CDR2 sequences are MDHEN and SYDVKM. V was clipped by 4 bases and J by 7 bases, with 10 bases between them. CDR3 length: 12 amino acids. This CDR3 reads CASSSQAREAFF. DNA for the CDR3: TGTGCCAGCAGTTCCCAGGCGCGTGAAGCTTTCTTT.

CDR3: CASSVEDYQFYNEQFF. CDR3 coding DNA: TGTGCCAGCAGTGTCGAGGACTACCAGTTCTACAATGAGCAGTTCTTC. This chain uses TRBV2 with TRBJ2-1, with D maybe TRBD2 (6 bases). The CDR3 has 16 residues. From germline, CDR1 is SNHLY and CDR2 FYNNEI. V gave up 4 bases and J gave up 3 bases, with 16 bases separating them.

The table lists this clone with a few counts. This chain connects TRBV28 to TRBJ1-2; 8 bases agree with TRBD1. Looked up from germline, CDR1 is MDHEN and CDR2 is SYDVKM. The V and J ends lost 8 bases and 5 bases, in that order; junction bases with no gene match: 13. The CDR3 consists of 15 residues. CDR3 residues: CASVGTGDSIYGYTF. CDR3 bases: TGTGCCAGCGTGGGGACAGGAGACTCAATATATGGCTACACCTTC.

Only a few counts were recorded for this clone. This chain connects TRBV9 to TRBJ1-3; D call uncertain. This CDR3 is 13 amino acids long. Germline V gene data show CDR1 as SGDLS and CDR2 as YYNGEE. V dropped 4 bases and J dropped 4 bases, with 9 bases sitting between them. CDR3 residues: CASSLHTGNTIYF. CDR3 DNA: TGTGCCAGCAGCCTCCATACAGGAAACACCATATATTTT.

This rearrangement joins TRBV28 to TRBJ2-7; TRBD2 matches 8 bases. The ends lost 2 bases at V and 3 bases at J; junction bases unmatched: 12. Germline assignment: CDR1 MDHEN and CDR2 SYDVKM. The CDR3 totals 17 residues. The CDR3 DNA reads TGTGCCAGCAGTTTAGCCGGGAGGGCTCTTCCGGGCTACGAGCAGTACTTC. This translates into CASSLAGRALPGYEQYF.

V gene TRBV7-8 combines with J gene TRBJ1-4, with D uncertain. The CDR3 length is 11 residues. With 5 bases removed from V and 8 bases from J, the gap between germline ends came to 6 bases. CDR1 and CDR2 (germline): SGHVS, FQNEAQ. CDR3: CASSPSEKLFF. In DNA form, the CDR3 reads TGTGCCAGCAGCCCAAGCGAAAAACTGTTTTTT. The full variable domain, in which reference TRBV7-8 and TRBJ1-4 provide the parts outside the CDR3, is GAGVSQSPRYKVAKRGQDVALRCDPISGHVSLFWYQQALGQGPEFLTYFQNEAQLDKSGLPSDRFFAERPEGSVSTLKIQRTQQEDSAVYLCASSPSEKLFFGSGTQLSVL.

The chain has TRBV28 and TRBJ1-5; 10 nucleotides match TRBD1. CDR1 is MDHEN and CDR2 is SYDVKM in the germline V gene. CDR3 length: 15 amino acids. The V segment lost 5 bases and the J segment 4 bases; nucleotides outside the gene matches: 5. CDR3 nucleotide sequence: TGTGCCAGCAGTCCCGGGACAGGGGAGAATCAGCCCCAGCATTTT. Amino acid sequence: CASSPGTGENQPQHF. Drawing the rest from reference TRBV28 and TRBJ1-5, the complete variable domain is DVKVTQSSRYLVKRTGEKVFLECVQDMDHENMFWYRQDPGLGLRLIYFSYDVKMKEKGDIPEGYSVSREKKERFSLILESASTNQTSMYLCASSPGTGENQPQHFGDGTRLSIL.

V is TRBV28 and J is TRBJ2-5; the D gene is possibly TRBD1 (6 bases). The ends were cut back, 6 bases at V and 1 base at J, with 18 bases in the middle. The CDR3 contains 16 residues. Germline V lookup: CDR1 MDHEN, CDR2 SYDVKM. The CDR3 DNA is TGTGCCAGCAGACCGGACCCCCGGACAGCCCAAGAGACCCAGTACTTC. Its translation is CASRPDPRTAQETQYF. The complete variable domain, with remaining parts taken from reference TRBV28 and TRBJ2-5, reads DVKVTQSSRYLVKRTGEKVFLECVQDMDHENMFWYRQDPGLGLRLIYFSYDVKMKEKGDIPEGYSVSREKKERFSLILESASTNQTSMYLCASRPDPRTAQETQYFGPGTRLLVL.

This chain uses TRBV3-1 (or the pseudogene TRBV3-2) with TRBJ2-2; 7 bases fit TRBD1. J lost 5 bases, V lost 1 base, and 7 bases had no gene match. This CDR3 region has 16 residues. CDR1 and CDR2 from the germline V gene are LGHDT and YNNKEL (reference sequence). CDR3 loop: CASSQAGQVETGELFF. The CDR3 DNA reads as TGTGCCAGCAGCCAAGCTGGACAGGTGGAAACCGGGGAGCTGTTTTTT.

This sequence joins TRBV7-8 and TRBJ1-5; 7 nucleotides line up with TRBD1. The germline CDR1 and CDR2 sequences are SGHVS and FQNEAQ. The CDR3 runs 15 residues. The trim removed 5 bases at V and 2 bases at J, leaving 6 bases unmatched. CDR3 sequence (DNA): TGTGCCAGCAGCCCCGACAGGGTGGGCAATCAGCCCCAGCATTTT. It is translated as CASSPDRVGNQPQHF. The full variable domain, rest sourced from reference TRBV7-8 and TRBJ1-5, is GAGVSQSPRYKVAKRGQDVALRCDPISGHVSLFWYQQALGQGPEFLTYFQNEAQLDKSGLPSDRFFAERPEGSVSTLKIQRTQQEDSAVYLCASSPDRVGNQPQHFGDGTRLSIL.

J is TRBJ2-3 and V is TRBV24-1; 8 bases agree with TRBD2. Trimming removed 5 bases from V and 5 bases from J; junction bases left unmatched: 2. Germline loops: CDR1 KGHDR, CDR2 SFDVKD. The CDR3 has 13 residues. The chain's CDR3 is CATSVRGGDTQYF. The CDR3 region has the DNA TGTGCCACCAGTGTTCGGGGGGGAGATACGCAGTATTTT.

The chain is built from TRBV7-2 and TRBJ2-7; the D is unclear. CDR1 SGHTA and CDR2 FQGNSA come from the germline V gene. There are 13 residues in the CDR3. Trimming stripped 0 bases from V and 6 bases from J, with 9 bases between. In DNA form, the CDR3 reads TGTGCCAGCAGCTTAGCCCCACGAGGCGAGCAGTACTTC. Translation: CASSLAPRGEQYF. Full variable domain (rest looked up from reference TRBV7-2 and TRBJ2-7): GAGVSQSPSNKVTEKGKDVELRCDPISGHTALYWYRQSLGQGLEFLIYFQGNSAPDKSGLPSDRFSAERTGGSVSTLTIQRTQQEDSAVYLCASSLAPRGEQYFGPGTRLTVT.

The chain has TRBV2 and TRBJ1-5; 9 bases are a match to TRBD1. Looked up from germline, CDR1 is SNHLY and CDR2 is FYNNEI. Trimming cost V 6 bases and J 6 bases; bases outside gene matches: 6. The CDR3 totals 14 residues. The CDR3 DNA follows: TGTGCCAGCAGGGGACAGGGTAATGGTCAGCCCCAGCATTTT. This gives the protein CASRGQGNGQPQHF.

This clone was counted a single time. The gene calls are TRBV5-1 and TRBJ1-6, with D tentatively TRBD1 (6 bases). The CDR3 runs to 13 residues. V lost 0 bases to trimming and J lost 8 bases, with 6 bases between them. Looked up from germline, CDR1 is SGHRS and CDR2 is YFSETQ. The CDR3 DNA reads TGCGCCAGCAGCTTGGAGGGGGATTCACCCCTCCACTTT. This gives the protein CASSLEGDSPLHF.

This clone was recorded at least ten times. This chain links TRBV5-5 with TRBJ1-1; no clear D gene. Trimming stripped 0 bases from V and 7 bases from J, with 10 bases between. Per the germline V gene, CDR1 is SGHKS and CDR2 is YYEKEE (reference sequence). The CDR3 contains 13 residues. The CDR3 protein is CASSLVASGEAFF. CDR3 nucleotides: TGTGCCAGCAGCTTGGTGGCATCGGGTGAAGCTTTCTTT.

The DNA for the CDR3 is TGTGCCAGCAGCCACGGACTGGATGAGCAGTACTTC. It encodes CASSHGLDEQYF. The rearrangement links TRBV7-9 to TRBJ2-7, with D perhaps matching TRBD2 (5 bases). V dropped 5 bases and J dropped 7 bases, with 12 bases sitting between them. CDR1 and CDR2 (germline): SEHNR, FQNEAQ (reference sequence). This CDR3 has 12 residues.

The rearrangement uses TRBV5-1 and TRBJ1-2; 9 bases are a match to TRBD1. The germline gives CDR1 SGHRS, CDR2 YFSETQ. This CDR3 region has 14 residues. The V segment lost 4 bases and the J segment 6 bases; nucleotides outside the gene matches: 7. CDR3: CASSPTGQGHGYTF. The CDR3 DNA reads as TGCGCCAGCAGCCCAACCGGACAGGGGCATGGCTACACCTTC.

This chain joins TRBV5-8 and TRBJ1-2, with unresolved D. CDR3 length equals 12 residues. V shed 4 bases and J shed 2 bases, with 6 bases lying between them. CDR1 SGHTS and CDR2 YDEGEE come from the germline V gene. This chain's CDR3 is CASSGLNYGYTF. As DNA, the CDR3 is TGTGCCAGCAGCGGACTAAACTATGGCTACACCTTC.

The V gene is TRBV18, the J gene TRBJ2-3; a possible D gene is TRBD2 (5 bases). The CDR3 loop spans 14 amino acids. Between the trimmed V and J ends, which lost 1 base and 6 bases, there was a span of 11 bases. CDR1 KGHSH and CDR2 LQKENI come from the germline V gene. Here the CDR3 DNA reads TGTGCCAGCTCACCACTATCGGGATACGATACGCAGTATTTT. It yields the protein CASSPLSGYDTQYF.

The rearrangement links TRBV5-1 to TRBJ1-2; D is perhaps TRBD1 (6 bases). The ends were cut back, 4 bases at V and 1 base at J, with 14 bases in the middle. This CDR3 contains 15 residues. Germline CDR1 and CDR2: SGHRS and YFSETQ. CDR3 loop: CASSPGQIYNYGYTF. Here the CDR3 DNA reads TGCGCCAGCAGCCCTGGACAGATTTATAACTATGGCTACACCTTC.

The rearrangement links TRBV7-6 to TRBJ1-3, with 7 positions matching TRBD1. This CDR3 is 16 amino acids long. Germline V gene data show CDR1 as SGHVS and CDR2 as FNYEAQ. The V and J ends lost 2 bases and 4 bases, in that order; junction bases with no gene match: 8. The CDR3 loop is CASSLRLDRLGNTIYF. In DNA, the CDR3 is TGTGCCAGCAGCTTACGGCTGGACAGGCTGGGAAACACCATATATTTT. Drawing the rest from reference TRBV7-6 and TRBJ1-3, the complete variable domain is GAGVSQSPRYKVTKRGQDVALRCDPISGHVSLYWYRQALGQGPEFLTYFNYEAQQDKSGLPNDRFSAERPEGSISTLTIQRTEQRDSAMYRCASSLRLDRLGNTIYFGEGSWLTVV.

The genes are TRBV27 and TRBJ2-1; 9 positions agree with TRBD2. Germline CDR1 is MNHEY and CDR2 is SMNVEV (reference sequence). V lost 5 bases to trimming and J lost 9 bases; unmatched junction nucleotides: 11. The CDR3 has 15 residues. CDR3 residues: CASSIGGGASGEQFF. CDR3 sequence (DNA): TGTGCCAGCAGTATCGGCGGGGGGGCCTCTGGTGAGCAGTTCTTC.

This clone was counted only a few times. The chain employs TRBV28 and TRBJ1-1; 7 nucleotides match TRBD1. The J segment lost 5 bases and the V segment lost 6 bases, leaving 9 bases of the junction unmatched. Germline values: CDR1 MDHEN, CDR2 SYDVKM. The CDR3 runs 14 residues. CDR3 loop: CASRPPTGWTEAFF. DNA of the CDR3: TGTGCCAGCAGACCTCCGACAGGGTGGACTGAAGCTTTCTTT.

V and J are TRBV28 and TRBJ1-5; D is perhaps TRBD1 (5 bases). CDR1 and CDR2 from the germline V gene are MDHEN and SYDVKM. This CDR3 spans 15 amino acids. Trimming stripped 1 base from V and 11 bases from J, with 18 bases between. CDR3 nucleotides: TGTGCCAGCAGTTTATTGGAGGCGGGGACCACGTCCCAGCATTTT. Residues: CASSLLEAGTTSQHF.

The gene calls are TRBV5-1 and TRBJ1-4; weak D call: TRBD1 (5 bases). Deletions cut 2 bases from V and 0 bases from J, with 8 bases between. The CDR3 consists of 15 residues. Per the germline V gene, CDR1 is SGHRS and CDR2 is YFSETQ. The CDR3 protein is CASSFQGATNEKLFF. The CDR3 bases are TGCGCCAGCAGCTTTCAGGGTGCAACTAATGAAAAACTGTTTTTT.

CDR3: CASSYRTGQGYEQYF. The CDR3 nucleotides are TGTGCCAGCAGCTACCGGACAGGCCAAGGCTACGAGCAGTACTTC. The gene calls are TRBV7-2 and TRBJ2-7; 7 bases match TRBD1. The ends lost 4 bases at V and 3 bases at J; junction bases unmatched: 9. The CDR3 is 15 residues long. From germline, CDR1 is SGHTA and CDR2 FQGNSA.